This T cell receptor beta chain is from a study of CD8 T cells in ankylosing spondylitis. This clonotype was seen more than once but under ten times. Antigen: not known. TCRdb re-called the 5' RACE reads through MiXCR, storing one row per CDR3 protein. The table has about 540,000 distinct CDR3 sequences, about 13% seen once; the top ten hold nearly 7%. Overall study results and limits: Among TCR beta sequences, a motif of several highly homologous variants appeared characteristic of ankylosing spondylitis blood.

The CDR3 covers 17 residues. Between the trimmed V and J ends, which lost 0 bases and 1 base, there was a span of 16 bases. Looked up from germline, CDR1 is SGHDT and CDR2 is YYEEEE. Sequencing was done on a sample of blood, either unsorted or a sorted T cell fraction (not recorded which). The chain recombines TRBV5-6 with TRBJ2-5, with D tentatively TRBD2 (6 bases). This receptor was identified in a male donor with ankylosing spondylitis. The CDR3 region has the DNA TGTGCCAGCAGCTTGGCCTTTAGCGGACCCCCCCAAGAGACCCAGTACTTC. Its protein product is CASSLAFSGPPQETQYF. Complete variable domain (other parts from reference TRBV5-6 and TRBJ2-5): DAGVTQSPTHLIKTRGQQVTLRCSPKSGHDTVSWYQQALGQGPQFIFQYYEEEERQRGNFPDRFSGHQFPNYSSELNVNALLLGDSALYLCASSLAFSGPPQETQYFGPGTRLLVL.